This T cell receptor (beta chain) was profiled in a study of OX40 agonist ivuxolimab in advanced cancers. V gave up 4 bases and J gave up 0 bases; unmatched junction bases: 2. Germline-derived CDR1 and CDR2 are SGHRS and YFSETQ. The CDR3 runs 14 residues. Profiling relied on immunoSEQ multiplex PCR, and the TCRdb table lists in-frame clones only, not all of them. The sample lists approximately 28,000 clones, around three quarters seen once, with approximately 13% in the top ten. Study conclusions and caveats: The study observed clonal expansion of CD4+ and CD8+ blood T cells by week 6 at 0.1 to 3.0 mg/kg. Averaging showed that CD8+ T cells had more expanded clones than CD4+ did.

As for this clone: Antigen: not known.

The specimen comprised CD4+ or CD8+ T cells sorted from blood, sampled in a trial of the OX40 agonist ivuxolimab. The source is an adult with an advanced solid tumor such as melanoma, head and neck, liver or kidney cancer. This chain joins TRBV5-1 and TRBJ2-3, with 7 bases lining up with TRBD1. CDR3: CASSPGQSTDTQYF. CDR3 DNA: TGCGCCAGCAGCCCGGGACAGAGCACAGATACGCAGTATTTT.